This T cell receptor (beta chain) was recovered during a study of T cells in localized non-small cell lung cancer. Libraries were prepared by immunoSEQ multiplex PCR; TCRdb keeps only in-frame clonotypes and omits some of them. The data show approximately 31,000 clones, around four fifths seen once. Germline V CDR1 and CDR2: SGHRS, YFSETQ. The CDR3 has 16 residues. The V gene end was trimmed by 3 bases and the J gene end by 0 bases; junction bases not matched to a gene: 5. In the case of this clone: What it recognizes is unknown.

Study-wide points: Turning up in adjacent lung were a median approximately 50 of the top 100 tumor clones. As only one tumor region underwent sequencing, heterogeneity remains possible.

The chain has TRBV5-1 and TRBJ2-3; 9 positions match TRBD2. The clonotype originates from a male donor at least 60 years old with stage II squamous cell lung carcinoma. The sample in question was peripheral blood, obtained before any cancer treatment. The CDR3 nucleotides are TGCGCCAGCAGCTACGGGACTAGCAGAAGCACAGATACGCAGTATTTT. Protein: CASSYGTSRSTDTQYF.